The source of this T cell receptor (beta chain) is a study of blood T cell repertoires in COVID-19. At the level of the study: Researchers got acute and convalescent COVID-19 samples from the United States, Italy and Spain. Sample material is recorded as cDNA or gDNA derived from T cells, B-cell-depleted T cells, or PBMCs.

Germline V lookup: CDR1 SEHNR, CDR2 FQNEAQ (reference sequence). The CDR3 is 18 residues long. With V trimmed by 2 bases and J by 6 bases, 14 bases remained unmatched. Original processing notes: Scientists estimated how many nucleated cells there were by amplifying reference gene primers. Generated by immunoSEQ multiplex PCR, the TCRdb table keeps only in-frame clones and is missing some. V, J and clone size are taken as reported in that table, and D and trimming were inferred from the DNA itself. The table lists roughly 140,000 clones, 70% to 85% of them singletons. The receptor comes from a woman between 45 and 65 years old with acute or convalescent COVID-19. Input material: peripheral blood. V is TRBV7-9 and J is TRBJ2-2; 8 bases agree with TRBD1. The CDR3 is CASSLRPAGRGQSGELFF. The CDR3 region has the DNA TGTGCCAGCAGCTTAAGGCCAGCGGGCAGGGGGCAGTCCGGGGAGCTGTTTTTT.